This T cell receptor (beta chain) was documented in a study of blood T cell repertoires in COVID-19. On the study more broadly: The United States, Italy and Spain supplied acute and convalescent COVID-19 samples. T cells, B-cell-depleted T cells, or PBMCs provided the cDNA or gDNA that served as material.

Original processing notes: The assay estimated nucleated cells by amplifying reference gene primers. Sequencing used immunoSEQ multiplex PCR; TCRdb keeps in-frame clones, though not all of them. V and J calls and clone size are those listed in that table; D and trimming were worked out from the DNA. Of some 80,000 clones in the sample, over 65% were seen once. This clone turned up a few times. Other nucleotide sequences from this sample produce the same CDR3. The sequence came from a human donor in a cohort sampled during active COVID-19. Sequencing used peripheral blood.

CDR3: CASSLGQGVTEAFF. The CDR3 nucleotides are TGCGCCAGCAGCTTGGGCCAGGGGGTCACTGAAGCTTTCTTT. This rearrangement joins TRBV5-1 to TRBJ1-1; 7 bases align to TRBD1. The CDR3 consists of 14 residues. In germline, CDR1 is SGHRS, CDR2 YFSETQ. The trim removed 0 bases at V and 4 bases at J, leaving 3 bases unmatched. The whole variable domain, filled in from reference TRBV5-1 and TRBJ1-1, reads KAGVTQTPRYLIKTRGQQVTLSCSPISGHRSVSWYQQTPGQGLQFLFEYFSETQRNKGNFPGRFSGRQFSNSRSEMNVSTLELGDSALYLCASSLGQGVTEAFFGQGTRLTVV.